A selection of T cell receptor beta chains follows, all from one sample in a study of vaccination and CD4 T cells after COVID-19. Each CDR3 protein gets one entry after TCRdb re-called the PCR reads with MiXCR. Among roughly 2,700 distinct CDR3 sequences, about 18% were seen once, and the ten largest hold about 27%. These receptors lack a known antigen. Specimen: CD4+ T cells from blood, cultured in vitro. Source of these receptors: a human donor in good health. The CDR3 runs from the conserved cysteine through the conserved F or W. The D gene is left open where the match is weak. Size tells how often a clone was seen (once, few, many) or the class of an expanded clone, and some rows leave it out.

TGTGCCAGCAGCCAGGGACGGGCGGTGGAGACCCAGTACTTC CASSQGRAVETQYF medium-sized 14 TRBJ2-5 TRBV28 NA
TGTGCCCGGGACCCGCGGGGGGGCTCTGGAAACACCATATATTTT CARDPRGGSGNTIYF NA 15 TRBJ1-3 TRBV30 NA
TGCAGCGTTCTACAAAGTCAGGGAACTGAAGCTTTCTTT CSVLQSQGTEAFF NA 13 TRBJ1-1 TRBV29-1 NA
TGCGCCAGCAGCGGGCAGAACACCGGGGAGCTGTTTTTT CASSGQNTGELFF NA 13 TRBJ2-2 TRBV5-1 NA
TGTGCCTGGAGCATAAAACGGAACACGAATTCACCCCTCCACTTT CAWSIKRNTNSPLHF NA 15 TRBJ1-6 TRBV30 NA
TGTGCCAGCAGAAACAGGGCCGACAGCTCCTACGAGCAGTACTTC CASRNRADSSYEQYF few 15 TRBJ2-7 TRBV27 NA
TGTGCCAGCAGTGAAAGTACAGGAAACACCATATATTTT CASSESTGNTIYF NA 13 TRBJ1-3 TRBV6-1 NA
TGTGCCAGCAGCTTAGGTGGGTCGCGGGGAGGCACAGATACGCAGTATTTT CASSLGGSRGGTDTQYF few 17 TRBJ2-3 TRBV7-6 NA
TGTGCCAGCAGTTCTCGACAGGGCGCCTATAATTCACCCCTCCACTTT CASSSRQGAYNSPLHF NA 16 TRBJ1-6 TRBV12-3/TRBV12-4 TRBD1
TGCAGTGCTCCCGACAGGACCTACGAGCAGTACTTC CSAPDRTYEQYF few 12 TRBJ2-7 TRBV20-1 NA
TGTGCCAGCAGTTTATGGACAGGGGTGGGGAATGAGCAGTTCTTC CASSLWTGVGNEQFF NA 15 TRBJ2-1 TRBV28 TRBD1
TGTGCCAGCAGCTTAGCCCCTGGGGGCGGGGAGCTGTTTTTT CASSLAPGGGELFF once 14 TRBJ2-2 TRBV11-2 NA
TGTGCCATGGGGCGGGGGGCCGGTGAGCAGTTCTTC CAMGRGAGEQFF NA 12 TRBJ2-1 TRBV5-4 TRBD2
TGTGCCAGCAGCCTACGTCCCGGGACAGGGTTTGGAAACACCATATATTTT CASSLRPGTGFGNTIYF NA 17 TRBJ1-3 TRBV7-2 TRBD1